This TCR beta chain was sequenced in a study of CD8 T cells in ankylosing spondylitis. Broader study findings: Significant enrichment of disease-linked clones was reported in matched ankylosing spondylitis synovial fluid.

Trimming stripped 0 bases from V and 7 bases from J, with 10 bases between. The CDR3 sequence is 13 residues long. The germline gives CDR1 MNHEY, CDR2 SVGEGT. A quantitative 5'-RACE method, one with molecular barcodes, was used to make TCR beta libraries. TCRdb independently ran MiXCR on the 5' RACE reads; one entry per CDR3 protein. The table includes a few hundred thousand distinct CDR3 sequences, approximately 20% detected once. On this clonotype itself: Its antigen is still unknown.

The V and J genes are TRBV6-2 or TRBV6-3 and TRBJ2-7; D might be TRBD1 or TRBD2, each matching 5 bases. The TCR sequence derives from a male donor with ankylosing spondylitis or in good health (not recorded which). The sequencing sample was made of blood, either unsorted or a sorted T cell fraction (not recorded which). The chain's CDR3 is CASSYSGTNEQYF. CDR3 DNA: TGTGCCAGCAGTTACTCAGGGACGAATGAGCAGTACTTC.